This T cell receptor beta chain comes out of a study of blood T cell repertoires in COVID-19. This clone was picked up one time. There are 15 residues in the CDR3. Germline V gene lookup returns CDR1 SGHNT and CDR2 YYREEE (reference sequence). The V gene end was trimmed by 2 bases and the J gene end by 1 base; junction bases not matched to a gene: 2. Profiled with immunoSEQ multiplex PCR; TCRdb holds only in-frame clones, not every one. The top ten clones hold around 10% of a sample with 150,000 to 200,000 clones, more than 65% of them seen once. The clonotype originates from a man aged 50 or older who had recovered from COVID-19. Sequenced sample: PBMCs or T cells enriched from blood (not recorded which). The rearrangement joins TRBV5-4 to TRBJ2-1, with 8 bases aligning to TRBD2. The CDR3 loop reads CASSFGGRSYNEQFF. CDR3 bases: TGTGCCAGCAGCTTCGGCGGGAGGTCCTACAATGAGCAGTTCTTC.